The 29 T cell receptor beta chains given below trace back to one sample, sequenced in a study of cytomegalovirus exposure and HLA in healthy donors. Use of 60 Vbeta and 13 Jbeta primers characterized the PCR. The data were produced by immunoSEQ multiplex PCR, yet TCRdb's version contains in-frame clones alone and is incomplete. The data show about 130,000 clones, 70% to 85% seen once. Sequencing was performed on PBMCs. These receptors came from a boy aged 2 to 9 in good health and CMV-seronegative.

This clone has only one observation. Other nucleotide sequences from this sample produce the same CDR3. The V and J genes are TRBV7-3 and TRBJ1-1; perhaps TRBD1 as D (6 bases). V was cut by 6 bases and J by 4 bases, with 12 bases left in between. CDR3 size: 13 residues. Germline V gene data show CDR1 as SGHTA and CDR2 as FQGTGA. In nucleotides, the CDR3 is TGTGCCAGCAGTCTGGGAGGGGGCACTGAAGCTTTCTTT. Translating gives CASSLGGGTEAFF.

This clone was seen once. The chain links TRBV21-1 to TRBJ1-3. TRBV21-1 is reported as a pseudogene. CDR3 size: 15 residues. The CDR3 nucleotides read TGTGCCAGCACCATACTACACCACTCTGGAAACACCATATATTTT. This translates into CASTILHHSGNTIYF.

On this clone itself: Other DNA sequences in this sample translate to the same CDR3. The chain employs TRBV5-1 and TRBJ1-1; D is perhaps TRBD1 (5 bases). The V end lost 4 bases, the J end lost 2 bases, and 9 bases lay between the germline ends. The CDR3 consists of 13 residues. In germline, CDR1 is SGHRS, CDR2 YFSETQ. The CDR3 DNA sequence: TGCGCCAGCAGCCTGACAGCTAACACTGAAGCTTTCTTT. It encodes CASSLTANTEAFF.

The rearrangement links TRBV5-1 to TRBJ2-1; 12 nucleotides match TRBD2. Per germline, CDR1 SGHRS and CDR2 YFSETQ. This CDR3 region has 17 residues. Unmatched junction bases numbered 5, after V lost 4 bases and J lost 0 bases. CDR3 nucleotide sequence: TGCGCCAGCAGCATGGGACTAGCGGGCCCCTCCTACAATGAGCAGTTCTTC. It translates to CASSMGLAGPSYNEQFF.

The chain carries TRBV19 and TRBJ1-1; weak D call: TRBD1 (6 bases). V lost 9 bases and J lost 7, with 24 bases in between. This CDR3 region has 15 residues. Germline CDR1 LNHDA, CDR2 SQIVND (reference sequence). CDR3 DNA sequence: TGTGCCAGCACTACACTTTGGACAGATACCTATGAAGCTTTCTTT. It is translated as CASTTLWTDTYEAFF.

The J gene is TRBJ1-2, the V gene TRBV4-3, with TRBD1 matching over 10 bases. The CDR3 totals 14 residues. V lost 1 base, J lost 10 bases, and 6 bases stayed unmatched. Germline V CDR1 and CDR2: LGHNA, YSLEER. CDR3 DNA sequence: TGCGCCAGCAGCCAAGGGGACAGGGGTCTTTCCTACACCTTC. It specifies CASSQGDRGLSYTF.

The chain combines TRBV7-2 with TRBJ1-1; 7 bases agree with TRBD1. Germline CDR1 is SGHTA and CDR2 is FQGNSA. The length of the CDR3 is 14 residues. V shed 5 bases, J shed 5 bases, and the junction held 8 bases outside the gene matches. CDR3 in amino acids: CASSPGSGGTEAFF. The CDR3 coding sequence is TGTGCCAGCAGCCCAGGCTCAGGGGGAACTGAAGCTTTCTTT.

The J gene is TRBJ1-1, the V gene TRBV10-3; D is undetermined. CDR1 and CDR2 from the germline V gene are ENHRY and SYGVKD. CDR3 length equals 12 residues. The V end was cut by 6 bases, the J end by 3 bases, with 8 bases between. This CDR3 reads CAISDGDTEAFF. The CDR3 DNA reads TGTGCCATCAGCGACGGGGACACTGAAGCTTTCTTT.

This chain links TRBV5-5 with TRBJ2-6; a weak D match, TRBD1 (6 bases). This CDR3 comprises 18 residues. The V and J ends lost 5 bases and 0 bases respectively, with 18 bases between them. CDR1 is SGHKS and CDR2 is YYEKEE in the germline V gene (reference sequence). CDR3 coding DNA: TGTGCCAGCAGACCCCGTGGGGACACGAACTCTGGGGCCAACGTCCTGACTTTC. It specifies CASRPRGDTNSGANVLTF. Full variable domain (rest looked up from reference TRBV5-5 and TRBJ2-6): DAGVTQSPTHLIKTRGQQVTLRCSPISGHKSVSWYQQVLGQGPQFIFQYYEKEERGRGNFPDRFSARQFPNYSSELNVNALLLGDSALYLCASRPRGDTNSGANVLTFGAGSRLTVL.

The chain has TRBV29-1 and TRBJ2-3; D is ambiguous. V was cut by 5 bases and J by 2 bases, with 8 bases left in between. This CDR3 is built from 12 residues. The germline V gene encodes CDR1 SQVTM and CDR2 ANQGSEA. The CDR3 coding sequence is TGCAGCGTTTGGCTGAACACAGATACGCAGTATTTT. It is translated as CSVWLNTDTQYF.

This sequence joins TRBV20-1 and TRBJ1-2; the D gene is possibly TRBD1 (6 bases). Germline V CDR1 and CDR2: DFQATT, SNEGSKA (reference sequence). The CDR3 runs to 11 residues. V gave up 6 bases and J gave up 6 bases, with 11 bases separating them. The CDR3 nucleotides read TGCAGTGCCCAACAGGGCGATGGCTACACCTTC. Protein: CSAQQGDGYTF.

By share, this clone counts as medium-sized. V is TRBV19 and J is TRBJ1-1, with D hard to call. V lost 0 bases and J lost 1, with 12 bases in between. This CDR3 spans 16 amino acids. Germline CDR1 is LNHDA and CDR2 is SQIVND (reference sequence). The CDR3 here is CASSIDHYSANTEAFF. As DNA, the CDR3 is TGTGCCAGTAGTATAGATCACTATTCCGCGAACACTGAAGCTTTCTTT.

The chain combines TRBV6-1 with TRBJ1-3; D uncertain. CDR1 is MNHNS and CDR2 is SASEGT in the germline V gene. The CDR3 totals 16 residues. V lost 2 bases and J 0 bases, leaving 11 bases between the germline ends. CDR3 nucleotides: TGTGCCAGCAGTGAAACGGCAGGCTCCTCTGGAAACACCATATATTTT. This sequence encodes CASSETAGSSGNTIYF.

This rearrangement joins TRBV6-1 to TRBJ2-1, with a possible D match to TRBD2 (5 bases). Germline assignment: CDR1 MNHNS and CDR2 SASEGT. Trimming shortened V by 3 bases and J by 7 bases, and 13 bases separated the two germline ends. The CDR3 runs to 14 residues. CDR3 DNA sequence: TGTGCCAGCAGTGATTGGAACAGAGGGAATGAGCAGTTCTTC. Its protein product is CASSDWNRGNEQFF.

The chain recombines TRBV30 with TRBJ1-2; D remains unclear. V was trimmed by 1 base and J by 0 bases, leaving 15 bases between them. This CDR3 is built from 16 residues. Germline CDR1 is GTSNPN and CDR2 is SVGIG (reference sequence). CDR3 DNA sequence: TGTGCCTGGAGTGGGTGGCCTTCACAAGCTAACTATGGCTACACCTTC. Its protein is CAWSGWPSQANYGYTF.

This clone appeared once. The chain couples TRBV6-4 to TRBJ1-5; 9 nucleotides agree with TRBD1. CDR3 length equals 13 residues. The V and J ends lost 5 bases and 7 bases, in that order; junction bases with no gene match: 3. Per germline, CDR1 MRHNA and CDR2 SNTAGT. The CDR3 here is CASSSDRGQPQHF. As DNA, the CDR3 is TGTGCCAGCAGTTCTGACAGGGGGCAGCCCCAGCATTTT.

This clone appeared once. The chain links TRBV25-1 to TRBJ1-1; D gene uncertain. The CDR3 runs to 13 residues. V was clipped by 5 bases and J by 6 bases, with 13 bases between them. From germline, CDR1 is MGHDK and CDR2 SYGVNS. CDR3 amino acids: CASSIRSAPEAFF. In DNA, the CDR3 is TGTGCCAGCAGTATACGGAGTGCGCCTGAAGCTTTCTTT.

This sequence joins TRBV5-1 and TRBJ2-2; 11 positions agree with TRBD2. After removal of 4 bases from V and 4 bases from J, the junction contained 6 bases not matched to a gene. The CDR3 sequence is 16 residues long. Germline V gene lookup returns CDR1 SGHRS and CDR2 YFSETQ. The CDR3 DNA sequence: TGCGCCAGCAGCACCAAGGGACTAGCGGCCACCGGGGAGCTGTTTTTT. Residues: CASSTKGLAATGELFF.

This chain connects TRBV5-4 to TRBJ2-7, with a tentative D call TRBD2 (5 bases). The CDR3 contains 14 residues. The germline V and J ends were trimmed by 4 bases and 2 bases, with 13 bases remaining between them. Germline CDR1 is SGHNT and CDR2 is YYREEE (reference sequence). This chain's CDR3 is CASSRTRPPYEQYF. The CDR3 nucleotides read TGTGCCAGCAGCCGTACTAGGCCCCCCTACGAGCAGTACTTC.

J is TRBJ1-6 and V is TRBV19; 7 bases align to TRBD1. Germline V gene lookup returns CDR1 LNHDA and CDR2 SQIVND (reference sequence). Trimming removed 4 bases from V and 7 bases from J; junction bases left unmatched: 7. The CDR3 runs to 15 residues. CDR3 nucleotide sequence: TGTGCCAGTAGTAATCCGGGACAGCCAAATTCACCCCTCCACTTT. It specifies CASSNPGQPNSPLHF.

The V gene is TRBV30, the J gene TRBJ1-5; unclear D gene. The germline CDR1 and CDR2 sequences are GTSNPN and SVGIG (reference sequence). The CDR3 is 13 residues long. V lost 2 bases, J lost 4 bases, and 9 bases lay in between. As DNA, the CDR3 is TGTGCCTGGAGTACCGGAGTGAATCAGCCCCAGCATTTT. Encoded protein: CAWSTGVNQPQHF.

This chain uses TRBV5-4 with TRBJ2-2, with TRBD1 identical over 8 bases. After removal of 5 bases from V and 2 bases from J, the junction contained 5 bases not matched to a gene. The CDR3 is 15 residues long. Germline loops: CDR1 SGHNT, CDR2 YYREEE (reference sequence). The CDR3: CASRRTGNNTGELFF. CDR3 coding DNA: TGTGCCAGCAGACGGACAGGGAACAACACCGGGGAGCTGTTTTTT.

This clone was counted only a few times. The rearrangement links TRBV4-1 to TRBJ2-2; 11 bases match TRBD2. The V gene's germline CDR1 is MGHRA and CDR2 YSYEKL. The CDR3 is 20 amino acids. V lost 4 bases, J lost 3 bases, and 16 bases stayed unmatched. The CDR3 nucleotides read TGCGCCAGCAGCCCGACCCTTTTGACTAGCGGGGTGAACTACACCGGGGAGCTGTTTTTT. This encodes CASSPTLLTSGVNYTGELFF.

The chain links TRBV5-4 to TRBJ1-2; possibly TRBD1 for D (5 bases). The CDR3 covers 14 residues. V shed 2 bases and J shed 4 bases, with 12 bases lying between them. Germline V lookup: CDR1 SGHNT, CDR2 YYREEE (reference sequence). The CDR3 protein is CASSFRGVGYGYTF. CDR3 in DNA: TGTGCCAGCAGCTTTAGGGGCGTGGGCTATGGCTACACCTTC.

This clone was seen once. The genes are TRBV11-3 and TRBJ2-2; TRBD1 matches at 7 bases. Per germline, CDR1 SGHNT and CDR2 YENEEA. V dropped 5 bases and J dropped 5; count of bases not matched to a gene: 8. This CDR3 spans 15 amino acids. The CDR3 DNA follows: TGTGCCAGCAGCCAGACAGGGTACTATACCGGGGAGCTGTTTTTT. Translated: CASSQTGYYTGELFF.

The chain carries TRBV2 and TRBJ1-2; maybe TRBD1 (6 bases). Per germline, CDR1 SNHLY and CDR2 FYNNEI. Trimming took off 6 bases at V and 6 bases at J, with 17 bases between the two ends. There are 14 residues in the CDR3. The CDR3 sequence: CASSPYREMDGYTF. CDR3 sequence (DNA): TGTGCCAGCAGCCCTTACAGGGAGATGGATGGCTACACCTTC.

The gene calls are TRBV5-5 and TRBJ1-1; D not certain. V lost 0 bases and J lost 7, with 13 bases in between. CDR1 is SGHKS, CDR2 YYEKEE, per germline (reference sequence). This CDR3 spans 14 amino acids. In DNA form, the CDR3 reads TGTGCCAGCAGCTTGGGCAGGTGGTACGGTGAAGCTTTCTTT. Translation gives CASSLGRWYGEAFF.

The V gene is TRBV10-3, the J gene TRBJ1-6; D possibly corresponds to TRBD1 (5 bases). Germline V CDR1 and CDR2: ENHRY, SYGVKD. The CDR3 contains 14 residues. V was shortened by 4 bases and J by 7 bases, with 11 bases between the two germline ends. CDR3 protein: CAISVAQGNSPLHF. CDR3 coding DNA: TGTGCCATCAGTGTGGCGCAGGGAAATTCACCCCTCCACTTT.

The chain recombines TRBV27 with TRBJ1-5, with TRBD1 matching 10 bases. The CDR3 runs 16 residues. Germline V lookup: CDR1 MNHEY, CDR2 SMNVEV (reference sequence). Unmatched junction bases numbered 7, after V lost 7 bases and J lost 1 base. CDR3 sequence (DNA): TGTGCCAGCATGGACAGGGGGTTTGGAAGCAATCAGCCCCAGCATTTT. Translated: CASMDRGFGSNQPQHF.